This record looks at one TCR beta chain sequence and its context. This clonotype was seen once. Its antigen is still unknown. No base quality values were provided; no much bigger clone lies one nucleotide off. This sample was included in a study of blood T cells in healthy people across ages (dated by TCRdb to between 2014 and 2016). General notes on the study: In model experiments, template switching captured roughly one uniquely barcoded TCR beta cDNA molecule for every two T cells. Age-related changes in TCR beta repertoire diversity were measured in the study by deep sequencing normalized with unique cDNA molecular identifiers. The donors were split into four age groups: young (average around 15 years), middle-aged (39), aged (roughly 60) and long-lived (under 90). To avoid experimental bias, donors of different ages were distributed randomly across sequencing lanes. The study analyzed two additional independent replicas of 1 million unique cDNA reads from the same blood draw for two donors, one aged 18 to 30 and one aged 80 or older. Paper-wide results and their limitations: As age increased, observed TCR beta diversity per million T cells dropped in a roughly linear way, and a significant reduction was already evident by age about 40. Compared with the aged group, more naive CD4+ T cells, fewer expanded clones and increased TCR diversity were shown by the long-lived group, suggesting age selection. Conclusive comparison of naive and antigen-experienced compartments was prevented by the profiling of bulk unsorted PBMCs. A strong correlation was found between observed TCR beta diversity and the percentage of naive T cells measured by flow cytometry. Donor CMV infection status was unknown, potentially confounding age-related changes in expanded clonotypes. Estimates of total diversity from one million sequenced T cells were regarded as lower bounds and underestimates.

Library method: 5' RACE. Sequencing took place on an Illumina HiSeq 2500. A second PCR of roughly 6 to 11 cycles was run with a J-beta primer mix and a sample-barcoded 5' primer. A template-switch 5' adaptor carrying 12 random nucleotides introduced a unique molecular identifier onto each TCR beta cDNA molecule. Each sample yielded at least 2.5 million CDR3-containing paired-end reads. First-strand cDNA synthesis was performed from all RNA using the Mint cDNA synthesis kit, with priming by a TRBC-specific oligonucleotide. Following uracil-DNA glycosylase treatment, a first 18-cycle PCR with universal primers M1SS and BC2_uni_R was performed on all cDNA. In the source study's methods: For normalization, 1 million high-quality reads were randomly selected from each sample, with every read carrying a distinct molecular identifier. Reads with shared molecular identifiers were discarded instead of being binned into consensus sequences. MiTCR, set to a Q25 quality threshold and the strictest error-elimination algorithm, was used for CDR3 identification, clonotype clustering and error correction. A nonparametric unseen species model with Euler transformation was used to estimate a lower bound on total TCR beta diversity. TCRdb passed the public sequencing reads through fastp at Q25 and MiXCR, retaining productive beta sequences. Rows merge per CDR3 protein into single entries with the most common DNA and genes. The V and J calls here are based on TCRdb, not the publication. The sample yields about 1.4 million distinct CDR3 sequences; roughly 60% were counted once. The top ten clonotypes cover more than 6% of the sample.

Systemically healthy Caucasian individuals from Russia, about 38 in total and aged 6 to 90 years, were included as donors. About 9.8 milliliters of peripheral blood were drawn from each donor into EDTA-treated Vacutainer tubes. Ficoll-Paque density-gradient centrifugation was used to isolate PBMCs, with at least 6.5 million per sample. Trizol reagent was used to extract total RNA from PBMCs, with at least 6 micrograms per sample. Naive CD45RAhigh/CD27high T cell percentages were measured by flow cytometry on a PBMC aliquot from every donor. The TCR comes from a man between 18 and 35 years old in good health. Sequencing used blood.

In nucleotide form, the sequence is TGTGCCAGCAGCGTAGCGATCACCTACAATGAGCAGTTCTTC. Its translation reads: CASSVAITYNEQFF. The chain is made from TRBV9 and TRBJ2-1; the D gene cannot be resolved reliably. V loses 0 bases, J loses 2 bases, and the germline ends lie 6 bases apart. CDR1 and CDR2, per the germline V gene, are SGDLS and YYNGEE. The CDR3 holds 14 amino acids from the cysteine to the phenylalanine. Only CDR3 DNA is held: 42 bases, read in frame from base 1.